This T cell receptor beta chain came from a study of CD8 T cells in ankylosing spondylitis. The V and J ends lost 2 bases and 3 bases, in that order; junction bases with no gene match: 5. The CDR3 spans 14 residues. Germline CDR1 reads SGHRS; CDR2 reads YFSETQ. TCRdb analysed the 5' RACE reads with MiXCR anew, one entry per CDR3 protein. Here the sample spans tens of thousands of distinct CDR3 sequences, around 25% being singletons. Source material: blood, either unsorted or a sorted T cell fraction (not recorded which). The TCR sequence derives from a male donor with ankylosing spondylitis or in good health (not recorded which). This rearrangement joins TRBV5-1 to TRBJ2-7; 7 bases fit TRBD2. The CDR3: CASSFSGGGYEQYF. CDR3 in DNA: TGCGCCAGCAGCTTCTCTGGCGGGGGCTACGAGCAGTACTTC.